These 10 T cell receptor beta chains originate from one sample sequenced in a study of shared clonotypes between healthy human individuals. The method was immunoSEQ multiplex PCR; TCRdb's version includes in-frame clones alone and lacks a portion of them. The sample includes 2 million to 3 million clones, around nine tenths seen only once; the top ten take 0.11% to 0.15%. The sample comprised naive CD4+ T cells sorted from blood. Subset denoted: CD45RA+ positively selected. Receptor source: a man between 18 and 35 years old in good health.

This chain uses TRBV6-5 with TRBJ1-6; D is ambiguous. V was shortened by 6 bases and J by 10 bases, with 16 bases between the two germline ends. From germline, CDR1 is MNHEY and CDR2 SVGAGI. This CDR3 has 14 amino acids. The CDR3 loop reads CASSRRPSSSPLHF. CDR3 nucleotide sequence: TGTGCCAGCAGCCGCCGACCTTCCTCCTCACCCCTCCACTTT.

V gene TRBV9 combines with J gene TRBJ2-5, with D unresolved. The CDR3 consists of 15 residues. Trimming took off 2 bases at V and 5 bases at J, with 16 bases between the two ends. Germline V CDR1 and CDR2: SGDLS, YYNGEE. CDR3 in DNA: TGTGCCAGCAGCGTGGGCTTTCGCGGCGGCGAGACCCAGTACTTC. As protein: CASSVGFRGGETQYF.

As for this clone: This sample also contains other DNA sequences that code for the same CDR3. The chain is built from TRBV6-1 and TRBJ2-1; no reliable D call. Deletions cut 7 bases from V and 0 bases from J, with 1 base between. CDR3 size: 11 residues. The germline CDR1 and CDR2 sequences are MNHNS and SASEGT. For the CDR3, the DNA is TGTGCCAGCACCTCCTACAATGAGCAGTTCTTC. This gives the protein CASTSYNEQFF.

As concerns this clone: A far bigger clonotype differs at one base, so this is likely a read error. CDR3 in amino acids: CASSSSYEQYF. CDR3 nucleotide sequence: TGCGCCAGCAGCTCCTCCTACGAGCAGTACTTC. This chain joins TRBV5-1 and TRBJ2-5; D ambiguous. Judging by the DNA end, TRBJ2-7 fits better; the J call may be wrong. From germline, CDR1 is SGHRS and CDR2 YFSETQ. The CDR3 totals 11 residues.

This clone is a singleton in its sample. The J gene is TRBJ1-1, the V gene TRBV28, with a possible D match to TRBD1 (6 bases). Trimming pared 6 bases from V and 3 bases from J, leaving 17 bases between. The CDR3 consists of 15 residues. The germline V gene has CDR1 MDHEN and CDR2 SYDVKM. The CDR3 reads CASSAKLGGYTEAFF. DNA for the CDR3: TGTGCCAGCAGCGCCAAGTTGGGGGGCTACACTGAAGCTTTCTTT.

As concerns this clone: The same CDR3 also results from other DNA sequences found in this sample. The chain recombines TRBV7-9 with TRBJ1-4; D possibly corresponds to TRBD1 (5 bases). Between the trimmed V and J ends, which lost 1 base and 4 bases, there was a span of 10 bases. There are 15 residues in the CDR3. Per germline, CDR1 SEHNR and CDR2 FQNEAQ (reference sequence). The CDR3 region has the DNA TGTGCCAGCAGCTTAGTGGAGACAGTTAATGAAAAACTGTTTTTT. Translated, it gives CASSLVETVNEKLFF.

This chain connects TRBV9 to TRBJ2-7, with 13 bases matching TRBD2. The V gene's germline CDR1 is SGDLS and CDR2 YYNGEE. The junction had 4 bases not matched to a gene; V was cut back by 2 bases and J by 2 bases. CDR3 size: 16 residues. The CDR3 here is CASSVAGLAGTYEQYF. In nucleotides, the CDR3 is TGTGCCAGCAGCGTCGCGGGACTAGCGGGGACCTACGAGCAGTACTTC.

This chain joins TRBV7-8 and TRBJ1-5; D gene ambiguous. The CDR3 consists of 16 residues. The ends were cut back, 5 bases at V and 0 bases at J, with 14 bases in the middle. Germline CDR1 and CDR2: SGHVS and FQNEAQ. CDR3 in amino acids: CASSSPGLTSNQPQHF. As DNA, the CDR3 is TGTGCCAGCAGCAGCCCCGGGCTGACTAGCAATCAGCCCCAGCATTTT.

Turning to this clone: This sample also contains other DNA sequences that code for the same CDR3. This chain links TRBV18 with TRBJ2-3; D call uncertain. The germline V gene has CDR1 KGHSH and CDR2 LQKENI. Trimming took off 3 bases at V and 5 bases at J, with 6 bases between the two ends. This CDR3 region has 12 residues. The CDR3 nucleotides are TGTGCCAGCTCACCGTCGGGAGATACGCAGTATTTT. This codes for CASSPSGDTQYF.

V is TRBV2 and J is TRBJ2-7, with D possibly TRBD2 on 6 matching bases. Trimming shortened V by 6 bases and J by 2 bases, and 17 bases separated the two germline ends. The CDR3 runs to 15 residues. Per the germline V gene, CDR1 is SNHLY and CDR2 is FYNNEI. DNA of the CDR3: TGTGCCAGCAGCGGGGGACGGCCGACTCCCTACGAGCAGTACTTC. This sequence encodes CASSGGRPTPYEQYF.